This paragraph covers one TCR beta chain sequence. What it binds is unknown. A linear amplification protocol produced the TCR libraries from about 450 ng of total RNA. TCRdb analysed the reads with MiXCR anew, one entry per CDR3 protein. The sample records about 180,000 distinct CDR3 sequences, about 70% being singletons. The source of the sample is a study of healthy donors' naive CD4 and CD8 T cells. Study results and limitations: Positive CDR3 charge linked to CD4+ cells, negative to CD8+ cells.

V lost 0 bases and J lost 4; bases outside the gene matches: 12. Germline V CDR1 and CDR2: SGHNT, YYREEE (reference sequence). The CDR3 is 17 residues long. Sorting defined naive CD4+ as CD4+CD8-CD45RO-CD45RA+ and naive CD8+ as CD8+CD4-CD45RA+CD27bright. Sequences were obtained from naive CD4+ and CD8+ T cells sorted from blood, pooled from several donors. The receptor comes from a pool of human donors in good health; the sample pools cells from several healthy donors. The chain uses TRBV5-4 and TRBJ2-7; 8 positions match TRBD2. The CDR3 DNA follows: TGTGCCAGCAGCTTGGGGGGAGCGGGGGTCTCCCTGTACGAGCAGTACTTC. Its protein product is CASSLGGAGVSLYEQYF.